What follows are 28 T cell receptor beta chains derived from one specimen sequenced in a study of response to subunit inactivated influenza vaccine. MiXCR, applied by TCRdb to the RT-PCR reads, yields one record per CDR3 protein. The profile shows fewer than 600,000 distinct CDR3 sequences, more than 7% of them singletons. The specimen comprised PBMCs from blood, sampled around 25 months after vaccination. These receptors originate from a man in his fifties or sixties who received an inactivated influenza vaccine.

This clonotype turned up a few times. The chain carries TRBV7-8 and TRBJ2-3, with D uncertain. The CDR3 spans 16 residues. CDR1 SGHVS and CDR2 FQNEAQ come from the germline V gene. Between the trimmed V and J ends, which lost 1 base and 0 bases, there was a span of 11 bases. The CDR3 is CASSLVRGTSTDTQYF. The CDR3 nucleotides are TGTGCCAGCAGCTTAGTTCGTGGTACTAGCACAGATACGCAGTATTTT. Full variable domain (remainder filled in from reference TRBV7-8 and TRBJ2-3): GAGVSQSPRYKVAKRGQDVALRCDPISGHVSLFWYQQALGQGPEFLTYFQNEAQLDKSGLPSDRFFAERPEGSVSTLKIQRTQQEDSAVYLCASSLVRGTSTDTQYFGPGTRLTVL.

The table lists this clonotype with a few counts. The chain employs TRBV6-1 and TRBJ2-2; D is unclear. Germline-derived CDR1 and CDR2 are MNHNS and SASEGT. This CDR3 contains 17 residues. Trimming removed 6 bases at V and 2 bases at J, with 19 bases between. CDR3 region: CASSPRVRLTNTGELFF. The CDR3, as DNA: TGTGCCAGCAGCCCCCGCGTCAGGCTAACTAACACCGGGGAGCTGTTTTTT.

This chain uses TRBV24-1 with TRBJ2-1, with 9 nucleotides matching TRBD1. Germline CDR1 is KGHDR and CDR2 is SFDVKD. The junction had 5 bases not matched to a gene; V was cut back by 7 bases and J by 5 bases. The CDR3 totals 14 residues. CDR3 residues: CATRGDRAHNEQFF. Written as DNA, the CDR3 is TGTGCCACCAGGGGGGACAGGGCCCACAATGAGCAGTTCTTC.

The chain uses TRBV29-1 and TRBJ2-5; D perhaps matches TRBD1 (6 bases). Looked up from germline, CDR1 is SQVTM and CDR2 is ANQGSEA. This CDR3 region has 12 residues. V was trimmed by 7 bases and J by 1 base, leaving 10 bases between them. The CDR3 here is CSGTASQETQYF. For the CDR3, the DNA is TGCAGCGGGACAGCTTCCCAAGAGACCCAGTACTTC.

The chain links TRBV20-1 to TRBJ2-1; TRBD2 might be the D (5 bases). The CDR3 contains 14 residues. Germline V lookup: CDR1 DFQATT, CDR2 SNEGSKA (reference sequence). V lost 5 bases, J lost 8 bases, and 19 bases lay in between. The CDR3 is CSAEPPRGGYEQFF. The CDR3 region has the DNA TGCAGTGCTGAGCCCCCCCGCGGAGGCTATGAGCAGTTCTTC.

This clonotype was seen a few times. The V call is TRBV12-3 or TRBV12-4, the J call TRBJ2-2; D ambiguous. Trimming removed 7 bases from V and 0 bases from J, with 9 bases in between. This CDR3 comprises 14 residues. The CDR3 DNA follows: TGTGCCAGCAAACCACTCTCGAACACCGGGGAGCTGTTTTTT. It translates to CASKPLSNTGELFF.

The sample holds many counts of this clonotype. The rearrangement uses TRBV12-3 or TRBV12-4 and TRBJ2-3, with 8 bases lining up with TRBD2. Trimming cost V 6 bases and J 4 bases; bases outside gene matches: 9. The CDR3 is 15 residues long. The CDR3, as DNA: TGTGCCAGCAGACCAAGGCTAGCGGGCCCAGATACGCAGTATTTT. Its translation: CASRPRLAGPDTQYF.

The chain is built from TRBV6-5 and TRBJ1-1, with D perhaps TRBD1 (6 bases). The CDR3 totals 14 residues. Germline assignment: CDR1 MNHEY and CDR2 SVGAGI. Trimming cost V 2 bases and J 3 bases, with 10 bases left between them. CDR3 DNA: TGTGCCAGCAGTTACGAGCAGGGGTACACTGAAGCTTTCTTT. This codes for CASSYEQGYTEAFF.

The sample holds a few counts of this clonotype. The CDR3 region is CASSFRGGSGADTQYF. The DNA of the CDR3 is TGTGCCAGCAGCTTCCGGGGCGGGAGCGGCGCAGATACGCAGTATTTT. The chain has TRBV7-2 and TRBJ2-3, with 7 positions matching TRBD2. The CDR3 sequence is 16 residues long. V shed 3 bases and J 4 bases; nucleotides not matched to a gene: 10. Germline-derived CDR1 and CDR2 are SGHTA and FQGNSA.

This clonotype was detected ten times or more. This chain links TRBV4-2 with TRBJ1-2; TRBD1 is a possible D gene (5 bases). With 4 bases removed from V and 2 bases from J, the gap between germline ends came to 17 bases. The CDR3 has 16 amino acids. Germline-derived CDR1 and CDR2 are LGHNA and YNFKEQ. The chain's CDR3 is CASSLQEGKGNYGYTF. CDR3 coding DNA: TGTGCCAGCAGCCTTCAAGAAGGCAAGGGGAACTATGGCTACACCTTC.

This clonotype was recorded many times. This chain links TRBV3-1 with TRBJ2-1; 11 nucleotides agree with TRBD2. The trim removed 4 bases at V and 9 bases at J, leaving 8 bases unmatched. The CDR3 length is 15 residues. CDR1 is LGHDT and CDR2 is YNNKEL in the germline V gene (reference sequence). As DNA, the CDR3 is TGTGCCAGCAGCCCGTTAGCGGGGGGGCCCGGTGAGCAGTTCTTC. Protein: CASSPLAGGPGEQFF.

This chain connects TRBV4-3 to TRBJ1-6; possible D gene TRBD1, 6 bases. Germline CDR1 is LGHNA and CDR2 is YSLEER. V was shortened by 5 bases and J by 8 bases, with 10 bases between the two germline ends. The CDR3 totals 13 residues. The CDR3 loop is CASSTRTDSPLHF. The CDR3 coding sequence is TGCGCCAGCAGCACCCGGACAGATTCACCCCTCCACTTT.

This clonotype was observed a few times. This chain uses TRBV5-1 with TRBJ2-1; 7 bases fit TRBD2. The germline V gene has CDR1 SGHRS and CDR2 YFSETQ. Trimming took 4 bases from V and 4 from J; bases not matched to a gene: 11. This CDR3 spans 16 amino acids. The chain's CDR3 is CASSPDGGWAYNEQFF. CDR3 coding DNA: TGCGCCAGCAGCCCCGACGGGGGGTGGGCTTACAATGAGCAGTTCTTC.

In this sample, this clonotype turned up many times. CDR3 residues: CASSLVGTGVYEQYF. CDR3 bases: TGTGCCAGCAGCTTAGTTGGGACAGGGGTCTACGAGCAGTACTTC. The V gene is TRBV7-2, the J gene TRBJ2-7, with 10 positions matching TRBD1. This CDR3 is 15 amino acids long. Germline-derived CDR1 and CDR2 are SGHTA and FQGNSA. V was pared by 1 base and J by 3 bases, with 3 bases of the junction left unmatched.

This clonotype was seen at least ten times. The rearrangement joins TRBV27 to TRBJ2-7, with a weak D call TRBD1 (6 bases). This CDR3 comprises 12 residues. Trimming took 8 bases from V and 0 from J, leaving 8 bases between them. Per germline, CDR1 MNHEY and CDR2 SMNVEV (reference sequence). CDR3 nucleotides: TGTGCCAGCGGGACATTCTCCTACGAGCAGTACTTC. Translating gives CASGTFSYEQYF.

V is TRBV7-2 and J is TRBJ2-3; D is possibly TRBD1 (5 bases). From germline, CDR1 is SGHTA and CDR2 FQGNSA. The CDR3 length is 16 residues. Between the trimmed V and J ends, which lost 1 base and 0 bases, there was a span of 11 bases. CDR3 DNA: TGTGCCAGCAGCTTAGGTGACAGCTCTAGCACAGATACGCAGTATTTT. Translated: CASSLGDSSSTDTQYF.

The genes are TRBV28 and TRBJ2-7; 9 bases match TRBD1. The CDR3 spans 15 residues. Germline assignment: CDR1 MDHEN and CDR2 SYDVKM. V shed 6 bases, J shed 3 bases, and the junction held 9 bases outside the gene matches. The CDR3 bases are TGTGCCAGCAGCCCTAAAGACAGGGGGATCTACGAGCAGTACTTC. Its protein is CASSPKDRGIYEQYF.

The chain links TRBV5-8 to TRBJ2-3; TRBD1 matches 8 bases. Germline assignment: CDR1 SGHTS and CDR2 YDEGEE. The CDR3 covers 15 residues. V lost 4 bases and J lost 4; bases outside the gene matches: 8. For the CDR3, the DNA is TGTGCCAGCAGCCCCAGGACAGGGTCCGCAGATACGCAGTATTTT. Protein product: CASSPRTGSADTQYF.

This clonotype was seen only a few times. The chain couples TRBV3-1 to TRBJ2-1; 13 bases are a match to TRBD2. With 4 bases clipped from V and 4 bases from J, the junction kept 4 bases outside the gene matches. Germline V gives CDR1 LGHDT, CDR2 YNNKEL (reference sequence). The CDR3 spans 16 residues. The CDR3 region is CASSRGLAGPYNEQFF. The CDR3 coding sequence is TGTGCCAGCAGCCGGGGACTAGCGGGGCCATACAATGAGCAGTTCTTC.

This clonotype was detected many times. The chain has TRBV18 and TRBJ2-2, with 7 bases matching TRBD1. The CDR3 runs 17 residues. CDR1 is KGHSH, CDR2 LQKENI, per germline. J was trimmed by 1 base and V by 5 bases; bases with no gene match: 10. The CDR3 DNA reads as TGTGCCAGCTCATCAGGAACCGGGACAGAGAACACCGGGGAGCTGTTTTTT. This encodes CASSSGTGTENTGELFF.

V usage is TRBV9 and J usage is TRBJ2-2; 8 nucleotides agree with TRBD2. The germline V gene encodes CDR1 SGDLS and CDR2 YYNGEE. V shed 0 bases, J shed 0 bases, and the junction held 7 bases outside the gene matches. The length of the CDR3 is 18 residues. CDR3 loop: CASSVGAGGAANTGELFF. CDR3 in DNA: TGTGCCAGCAGCGTAGGAGCCGGGGGGGCCGCGAACACCGGGGAGCTGTTTTTT. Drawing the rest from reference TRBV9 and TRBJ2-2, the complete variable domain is DSGVTQTPKHLITATGQRVTLRCSPRSGDLSVYWYQQSLDQGLQFLIQYYNGEERAKGNILERFSAQQFPDLHSELNLSSLELGDSALYFCASSVGAGGAANTGELFFGEGSRLTVL.

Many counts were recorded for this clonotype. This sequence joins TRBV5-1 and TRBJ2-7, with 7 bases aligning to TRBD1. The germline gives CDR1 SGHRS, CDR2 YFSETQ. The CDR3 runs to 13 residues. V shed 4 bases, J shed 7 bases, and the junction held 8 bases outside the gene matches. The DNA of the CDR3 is TGCGCCAGCAGCGAAACAGGGGTAGGGGAGCAGTACTTC. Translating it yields CASSETGVGEQYF.

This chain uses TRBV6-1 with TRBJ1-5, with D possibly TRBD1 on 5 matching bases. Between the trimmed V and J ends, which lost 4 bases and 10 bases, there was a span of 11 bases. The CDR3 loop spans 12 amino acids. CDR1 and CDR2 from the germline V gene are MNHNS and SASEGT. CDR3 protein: CASSAGGEPQHF. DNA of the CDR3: TGTGCCAGCAGTGCCGGGGGAGAACCCCAGCATTTT.

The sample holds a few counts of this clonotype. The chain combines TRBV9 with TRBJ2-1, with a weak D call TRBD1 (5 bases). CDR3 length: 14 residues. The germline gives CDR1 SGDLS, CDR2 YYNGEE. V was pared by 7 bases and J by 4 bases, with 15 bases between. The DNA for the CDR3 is TGTGCCAGCGGACCTAGGGGAACTTACAATGAGCAGTTCTTC. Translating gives CASGPRGTYNEQFF. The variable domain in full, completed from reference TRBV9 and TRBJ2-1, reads DSGVTQTPKHLITATGQRVTLRCSPRSGDLSVYWYQQSLDQGLQFLIQYYNGEERAKGNILERFSAQQFPDLHSELNLSSLELGDSALYFCASGPRGTYNEQFFGPGTRLTVL.

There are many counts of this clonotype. The CDR3: CASSLSGGGHEKLFF. The CDR3 DNA reads as TGTGCCAGCAGTTTATCGGGGGGCGGGCATGAAAAACTGTTTTTT. The gene calls are TRBV12-3 or TRBV12-4 and TRBJ1-4; TRBD1 might be the D (6 bases). Trimming removed 2 bases from V and 6 bases from J, with 13 bases in between. This CDR3 is built from 15 residues.

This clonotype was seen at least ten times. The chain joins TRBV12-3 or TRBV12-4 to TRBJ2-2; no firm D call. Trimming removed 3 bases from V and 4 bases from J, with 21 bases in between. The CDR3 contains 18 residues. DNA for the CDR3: TGTGCCAGCAGTTTTAAAGGGCCGGGCCCACGACTCACCGGGGAGCTGTTTTTT. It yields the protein CASSFKGPGPRLTGELFF.

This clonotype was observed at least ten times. CDR3 residues: CASSFPPFGADTQYF. CDR3 sequence (DNA): TGTGCCAGCAGTTTCCCTCCTTTTGGCGCAGATACGCAGTATTTT. The rearrangement joins TRBV12-3 or TRBV12-4 to TRBJ2-3; D is unclear. V was cut by 3 bases and J by 4 bases, with 14 bases left in between. This CDR3 has 15 amino acids.

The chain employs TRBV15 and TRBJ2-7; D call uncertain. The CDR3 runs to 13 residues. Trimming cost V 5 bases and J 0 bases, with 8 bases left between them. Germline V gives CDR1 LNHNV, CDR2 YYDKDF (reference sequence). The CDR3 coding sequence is TGTGCCACCAGCGGATACCGCTCCTACGAGCAGTACTTC. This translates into CATSGYRSYEQYF.